The text below deals with one TCR beta chain. This specimen belongs to a study of T cell responses to AZD1222 COVID-19 vaccine. The germline V gene has CDR1 SGHRS and CDR2 YFSETQ. CDR3 length: 13 residues. The V end was cut by 1 base, the J end by 6 bases, with 9 bases between. TCRdb's copy holds only in-frame clones and misses some; the assay was immunoSEQ multiplex PCR. The profile shows more than 85,000 clones, around 90% of them singletons. V usage is TRBV5-1 and J usage is TRBJ2-3, with D uncertain. This specimen consisted of peripheral blood, obtained 28 days after the second AZD1222 dose. The receptor's source is an adult who received the AZD1222 COVID-19 vaccine. The CDR3 region has the DNA TGCGCCAGCAGCTTGCGGTGGGGTGATACGCAGTATTTT. It specifies CASSLRWGDTQYF.